Presented here are 18 T cell receptor beta chains from one specimen sequenced in a study of post-analysis software for immune sequencing data. Study findings and constraints: TRBV segments more frequent in patients than in controls numbered roughly 5 and included TRBV5-6, TRBV5-1 and TRBV20-1.

Researchers reported that TCR beta cDNA libraries carried unique molecular identifiers. TCRdb processed the PCR reads anew with MiXCR; each CDR3 protein has one entry. The sample includes approximately 350,000 distinct CDR3 sequences, about a third of them seen just once. No cognate antigen is known for these TCRs. Material: blood. These receptors all stem from a girl aged 5-17 years with multiple sclerosis.

V is TRBV7-9 and J is TRBJ1-2, with D possibly TRBD1 on 5 matching bases. This CDR3 has 16 amino acids. Germline loops: CDR1 SEHNR, CDR2 FQNEAQ (reference sequence). Trimming took 4 bases from V and 3 from J, leaving 18 bases between them. The CDR3 region has the DNA TGTGCCAGCAGCTCGAGTAGGGGTTTGGAGGACTATGGCTACACCTTC. Residues: CASSSSRGLEDYGYTF. Based on the CDR3 plus reference TRBV7-9 and TRBJ1-2, the full variable domain is DTGVSQNPRHKITKRGQNVTFRCDPISEHNRLYWYRQTLGQGPEFLTYFQNEAQLEKSRLLSDRFSAERPKGSFSTLEIQRTEQGDSAMYLCASSSSRGLEDYGYTFGSGTRLTVV.

The chain employs TRBV2 and TRBJ2-1, with D hard to call. Trimming took off 6 bases at V and 6 bases at J, with 12 bases between the two ends. Germline CDR1 is SNHLY and CDR2 is FYNNEI. CDR3 length: 13 residues. In DNA form, the CDR3 reads TGTGCCAGCAGCCTCGGTCCCCCCAATGAGCAGTTCTTC. Protein sequence: CASSLGPPNEQFF.

This clonotype was counted a few times. The gene calls are TRBV6-1 and TRBJ1-6; D unclear. The CDR3 consists of 13 residues. The germline V gene has CDR1 MNHNS and CDR2 SASEGT. V lost 6 bases and J 8 bases, leaving 11 bases between the germline ends. The CDR3, as DNA: TGTGCCAGCAGCGGGGAGGAGTATTCACCCCTCCACTTT. This gives the protein CASSGEEYSPLHF.

The V call is TRBV25-1, the J call TRBJ1-2, with D unresolved. Germline CDR1 and CDR2: MGHDK and SYGVNS. V lost 4 bases to trimming and J lost 4 bases, with 19 bases between them. The CDR3 extends over 16 amino acids. The CDR3 region is CASSAPGSANPYGYTF. As DNA, the CDR3 is TGTGCCAGCAGTGCCCCGGGGAGCGCGAATCCCTATGGCTACACCTTC.

This clonotype was recorded a few times. V usage is TRBV20-1 and J usage is TRBJ2-7; 11 bases agree with TRBD1. CDR3 length equals 15 residues. Germline CDR1 DFQATT, CDR2 SNEGSKA (reference sequence). V lost 4 bases, J lost 3 bases, and 8 bases stayed unmatched. The CDR3 nucleotides are TGCAGTGCTACCGGGACAGGGGGTCCGGGCTACGAGCAGTACTTC. It encodes CSATGTGGPGYEQYF.

The rearrangement joins TRBV20-1 to TRBJ2-1; TRBD2 aligns across 7 bases. Germline CDR1 and CDR2: DFQATT and SNEGSKA (reference sequence). The trim removed 5 bases at V and 8 bases at J, leaving 6 bases unmatched. This CDR3 spans 12 amino acids. This CDR3 reads CSAGRASDEQFF. The CDR3 DNA follows: TGCAGTGCTGGGAGGGCCAGCGATGAGCAGTTCTTC.

This clonotype was detected a few times. CDR3 DNA sequence: TGTGCCAGCAGCTTTAACGGGAAACCCCTCCACTTT. This codes for CASSFNGKPLHF. The chain has TRBV5-5 and TRBJ1-6; D uncertain. The V gene lost 2 bases and the J gene lost 12 bases, with 9 bases spanning the gap. There are 12 residues in the CDR3. Germline CDR1 reads SGHKS; CDR2 reads YYEKEE (reference sequence).

Of note for this clonotype: A much bigger clone sits one base away, suggesting this may be a read error. This rearrangement joins TRBV29-1 to TRBJ2-3, with 9 bases aligning to TRBD1. The CDR3 runs 13 residues. CDR1 is SQVTM and CDR2 is ANQGSEA in the germline V gene. The V and J ends lost 4 bases and 5 bases, in that order; junction bases with no gene match: 4. CDR3 protein: CSVGDRAVDTQYF. The CDR3 DNA reads as TGCAGCGTTGGGGACAGGGCGGTAGATACGCAGTATTTT.

This chain uses TRBV28 with TRBJ1-2; 11 positions match TRBD1. CDR3 length: 15 amino acids. The germline V gene encodes CDR1 MDHEN and CDR2 SYDVKM. The V segment lost 5 bases and the J segment 6 bases; nucleotides outside the gene matches: 8. The CDR3 DNA reads TGTGCCAGCAGTCCGGGGACAGGGGGGGCCAATGGCTACACCTTC. It encodes CASSPGTGGANGYTF.

The sample holds a few counts of this clonotype. The chain recombines TRBV29-1 with TRBJ2-5; D is possibly TRBD1 or TRBD2 (5 bases each). Per germline, CDR1 SQVTM and CDR2 ANQGSEA. Trimming took 3 bases from V and 5 from J, leaving 13 bases between them. The CDR3 has 13 residues. CDR3 protein: CSVEGTARETQYF. For the CDR3, the DNA is TGCAGCGTTGAGGGGACCGCTCGGGAGACCCAGTACTTC.

This clonotype was seen more than once but under ten times. The genes are TRBV6-2 or TRBV6-3 and TRBJ1-1; D possibly corresponds to TRBD1 (5 bases). Germline V gene lookup returns CDR1 MNHEY and CDR2 SVGEGT. V was cut by 7 bases and J by 3 bases, with 12 bases left in between. The CDR3 loop spans 13 amino acids. CDR3 DNA sequence: TGTGCCAGCACCCTGGGGCAGTACACTGAAGCTTTCTTT. The encoded protein is CASTLGQYTEAFF.

This clonotype has just a few counts. The chain joins TRBV20-1 to TRBJ1-1; 8 bases match TRBD1. The junction had 8 bases not matched to a gene; V was cut back by 5 bases and J by 0 bases. Germline loops: CDR1 DFQATT, CDR2 SNEGSKA (reference sequence). The CDR3 spans 15 residues. The CDR3 DNA reads TGCAGTGCTCTCTCGGGACAGGACATGAACACTGAAGCTTTCTTT. Protein sequence: CSALSGQDMNTEAFF.

This clonotype showed up just once. The junction departs from the called germline gene at one end, perhaps through a read error. The chain uses TRBV12-3 or TRBV12-4 and TRBJ2-3; tentative D call: TRBD1 (6 bases). The CDR3 consists of 17 residues. The CDR3 DNA is TGTGCCAGCAGTTTGGGCGTGGCAGGGGCAGGGTCAGATATGCAGTATTTT. Its protein is CASSLGVAGAGSDMQYF.

The chain links TRBV5-1 to TRBJ2-7, with 8 positions matching TRBD2. This CDR3 spans 14 amino acids. The germline V gene encodes CDR1 SGHRS and CDR2 YFSETQ. The junction had 4 bases not matched to a gene; V was cut back by 2 bases and J by 3 bases. The CDR3 loop is CASSFSGADYEQYF. As DNA, the CDR3 is TGCGCCAGCAGCTTTAGCGGGGCGGACTACGAGCAGTACTTC.

The CDR3 region is CASSLPIAGGPETQYF. CDR3 nucleotide sequence: TGTGCCAGCAGTCTCCCAATAGCGGGGGGGCCAGAGACCCAGTACTTC. The V and J genes are TRBV12-3 or TRBV12-4 and TRBJ2-5; 11 bases fit TRBD2. Germline trimming cut 5 bases from V and 4 bases from J; bases unmatched to any gene: 9. This CDR3 region has 16 residues.

This sequence joins TRBV6-2 or TRBV6-3 and TRBJ1-2, with no clear D. Germline V gives CDR1 MNHEY, CDR2 SVGEGT. V was trimmed by 5 bases and J by 4 bases, leaving 11 bases between them. This CDR3 has 13 amino acids. The chain's CDR3 is CASSQDGSYGYTF. The CDR3 coding sequence is TGTGCCAGCAGTCAGGACGGTTCCTATGGCTACACCTTC.

The V call is TRBV2, the J call TRBJ1-1; D remains ambiguous. V was clipped by 4 bases and J by 5 bases, with 5 bases between them. From germline, CDR1 is SNHLY and CDR2 FYNNEI. This CDR3 region has 11 residues. CDR3 protein: CASSAGTEAFF. The CDR3 coding sequence is TGTGCCAGCAGTGCGGGAACTGAAGCTTTCTTT.

This clonotype was observed a few times. The conserved final phenylalanine or tryptophan is absent from the CDR3, which likely points to a read error. V usage is TRBV6-5 and J usage is TRBJ2-1; TRBD2 aligns across 11 bases. Germline lookup yields CDR1 MNHEY and CDR2 SVGAGI. The V gene end was trimmed by 2 bases and the J gene end by 4 bases; junction bases not matched to a gene: 7. There are 17 residues in the CDR3. The CDR3 DNA sequence: TGTGCCAGCAGTTACGGGGCTAGCGGGGGGACATACAATGAGCAGTTCGTC. Translating gives CASSYGASGGTYNEQFV.